This is a list of T cell receptor beta chains from one sample in a study of beta chain features in type 1 diabetes. Repertoires were generated with immunoSEQ multiplex PCR, while TCRdb's copy carries only in-frame clones and drops some. The sample contains roughly 290,000 clones, approximately 16% of which appear only once. Sequencing was performed on naive CD4+ T cells from blood. The receptors shown here come from a man aged 18 to 29 with type 1 diabetes. The CDR3 runs from the conserved cysteine through the conserved F or W. The D gene is left open where the match is weak. Clone size is stated in some rows and not others, as once, few, many or a class when expanded.

size: NA
J: TRBJ2-7
D: NA
V: TRBV1
CDR3: CTSSQDLSLRDHYQAGYEQYF
DNA: TGCACCAGCAGCCAAGATCTGAGTCTCCGGGACCATTACCAAGCGGGCTACGAGCAGTACTTC

size: NA
J: TRBJ1-1
D: NA
V: TRBV28
CDR3: CATRTGLNTEAFF
DNA: TGTGCCACCCGAACAGGGTTGAACACTGAAGCTTTCTTT

size: NA
J: TRBJ2-7
D: TRBD2
V: TRBV6-5
CDR3: CASSYSASGLTYEQYF
DNA: TGTGCCAGCAGTTACTCGGCTAGCGGTTTAACCTACGAGCAGTACTTC

size: few
J: TRBJ1-2
D: TRBD1
V: TRBV5-6
CDR3: CASSLIDRVTGGYTF
DNA: TGTGCCAGCAGCTTGATAGACAGGGTGACTGGAGGCTACACCTTC

size: NA
J: TRBJ2-1
D: NA
V: TRBV19
CDR3: CASSPRDSKGQYNEQFF
DNA: TGTGCCAGTAGTCCACGGGACTCCAAAGGCCAATACAATGAGCAGTTCTTC

size: few
J: TRBJ1-4
D: TRBD1
V: TRBV13
CDR3: CASSRTGDNEKLFF
DNA: TGTGCCAGCAGCCGGACAGGGGATAATGAAAAACTGTTTTTT

size: few
J: TRBJ1-2
D: TRBD1
V: TRBV5-4
CDR3: CASSPRGQGFYGYTF
DNA: TGTGCCAGCAGCCCAAGGGGACAGGGATTCTATGGCTACACCTTC

size: NA
J: TRBJ1-2
D: TRBD1
V: TRBV28
CDR3: CASRETGGRDGYTF
DNA: TGTGCCAGCAGGGAGACAGGGGGCAGAGATGGCTACACCTTC

size: NA
J: TRBJ1-1
D: NA
V: TRBV5-1
CDR3: CASSLTTGLGTEAFF
DNA: TGCGCCAGCAGCTTAACGACAGGTTTGGGCACTGAAGCTTTCTTT

size: few
J: TRBJ2-7
D: NA
V: TRBV9
CDR3: CASSVGGSYEQYF
DNA: TGTGCCAGCAGCGTTGGGGGGTCCTACGAGCAGTACTTC

size: few
J: TRBJ2-7
D: NA
V: TRBV4-1
CDR3: CASSQDRPGQQQYF
DNA: TGCGCCAGCAGCCAAGATAGGCCCGGACAGCAGCAGTACTTC

size: NA
J: TRBJ2-7
D: NA
V: TRBV13
CDR3: CASSLAGAEQYF
DNA: TGTGCCAGCAGCTTAGCGGGAGCCGAGCAGTACTTC

size: NA
J: TRBJ1-2
D: NA
V: TRBV7-9
CDR3: CASSFLGSYGYTF
DNA: TGTGCCAGCAGCTTCCTAGGGAGCTATGGCTACACCTTC

size: few
J: TRBJ1-2
D: TRBD1
V: TRBV11-2
CDR3: CASSLVKRDRDDGYTF
DNA: TGTGCCAGCAGCTTAGTAAAACGGGACAGGGATGATGGCTACACCTTC

size: NA
J: TRBJ2-7
D: NA
V: TRBV27
CDR3: CASSFPLGQGWDEQYF
DNA: TGTGCCAGCAGTTTCCCCCTGGGGCAGGGGTGGGACGAGCAGTACTTC

size: once
J: TRBJ1-1
D: TRBD1
V: TRBV7-8
CDR3: CASSLGQGTEAFF
DNA: TGTGCCAGCAGCTTAGGACAGGGGACTGAAGCTTTCTTT

size: NA
J: TRBJ2-1
D: NA
V: TRBV29-1
CDR3: CSVPGLPYNEQFF
DNA: TGCAGCGTCCCGGGACTTCCCTACAATGAGCAGTTCTTC

size: NA
J: TRBJ2-7
D: TRBD2
V: TRBV28
CDR3: CASSLAGVSYEQYF
DNA: TGTGCCAGCAGCCTGGCGGGGGTCTCCTACGAGCAGTACTTC

size: NA
J: TRBJ1-1
D: TRBD1
V: TRBV25-1
CDR3: CASSTGQVNTEAFF
DNA: TGTGCCAGCAGTACAGGACAGGTCAACACTGAAGCTTTCTTT

size: NA
J: TRBJ2-2
D: NA
V: TRBV9
CDR3: CASSSRSGNTGELFF
DNA: TGTGCCAGCAGCTCCCGAAGCGGGAACACCGGGGAGCTGTTTTTT

size: NA
J: TRBJ2-3
D: NA
V: TRBV18
CDR3: CASSLFRYTDTQYF
DNA: TGTGCCAGCTCACTCTTCCGTTACACAGATACGCAGTATTTT

size: few
J: TRBJ1-4
D: TRBD1
V: TRBV15
CDR3: CATSRSTGAAANEKLFF
DNA: TGTGCCACCAGCAGATCCACAGGGGCGGCGGCTAATGAAAAACTGTTTTTT

size: few
J: TRBJ1-2
D: NA
V: TRBV5-6
CDR3: CASSLVYVSAGYTF
DNA: TGTGCCAGCAGCCTGGTTTACGTCTCAGCGGGCTACACCTTC

size: NA
J: TRBJ2-7
D: TRBD2
V: TRBV4-2
CDR3: CASSLTLKREGGEYF
DNA: TGTGCCAGCAGCCTTACCCTCAAGCGGGAGGGTGGGGAGTACTTC

size: few
J: TRBJ2-7
D: TRBD1
V: TRBV28
CDR3: CASSTPTGGEGGEQYF
DNA: TGTGCCAGCAGTACCCCGACAGGGGGCGAAGGGGGCGAGCAGTACTTC

size: NA
J: TRBJ2-1
D: TRBD2
V: TRBV28
CDR3: CASSLLSGGSHEQFF
DNA: TGTGCCAGCAGTTTATTGTCGGGGGGTTCCCATGAGCAGTTCTTC

size: NA
J: TRBJ1-4
D: NA
V: TRBV7-2
CDR3: CASSRQVNEKLFF
DNA: TGTGCCAGCAGCCGACAGGTCAATGAAAAACTGTTTTTT

size: few
J: TRBJ2-3
D: TRBD2
V: TRBV7-2
CDR3: CASSLSGTSTDTQYF
DNA: TGTGCCAGCAGCCTGAGCGGGACTAGCACAGATACGCAGTATTTT

size: NA
J: TRBJ2-7
D: TRBD2
V: TRBV28
CDR3: CASRSPSGGAYEQYF
DNA: TGTGCCAGCAGGAGCCCTAGCGGGGGAGCCTACGAGCAGTACTTC

size: NA
J: TRBJ2-3
D: TRBD2
V: TRBV6-5
CDR3: CASSYSRGGPDTQYF
DNA: TGTGCCAGCAGTTACTCTCGGGGGGGGCCAGATACGCAGTATTTT

size: few
J: TRBJ2-3
D: NA
V: TRBV9
CDR3: CASSLPRAGSSDTQYF
DNA: TGTGCCAGCAGCCTCCCGCGTGCGGGTAGCTCAGATACGCAGTATTTT

size: NA
J: TRBJ2-1
D: NA
V: TRBV2
CDR3: CASSQGSSYNEQFF
DNA: TGTGCCAGCAGTCAGGGCAGCTCCTACAATGAGCAGTTCTTC

size: few
J: TRBJ2-5
D: NA
V: TRBV20-1
CDR3: CSASGGTQYF
DNA: TGCAGTGCTAGCGGGGGGACCCAGTACTTC

size: NA
J: TRBJ2-3
D: NA
V: TRBV7-9
CDR3: CASSLDRDTDTQYF
DNA: TGTGCCAGCAGCTTAGACAGGGATACAGATACGCAGTATTTT

size: few
J: TRBJ2-1
D: TRBD2
V: TRBV6-6
CDR3: CATHSGIMGERSEQFF
DNA: TGTGCCACACATAGCGGGATCATGGGAGAGAGGAGTGAGCAGTTCTTC

size: few
J: TRBJ2-3
D: TRBD2
V: TRBV6-1
CDR3: CASPLASGRTDTQYF
DNA: TGTGCCAGCCCGCTGGCTAGCGGGAGAACAGATACGCAGTATTTT

size: NA
J: TRBJ1-1
D: NA
V: TRBV21-1
CDR3: CASSKAKQGGPEAFF
DNA: TGTGCCAGCAGCAAGGCCAAACAGGGGGGCCCTGAAGCTTTCTTT

size: few
J: TRBJ1-6
D: TRBD1
V: TRBV18
CDR3: CASSLTFGQGGPPLHF
DNA: TGTGCCAGCTCACTTACCTTCGGACAGGGGGGACCACCCCTCCACTTT

size: few
J: TRBJ1-5
D: NA
V: TRBV19
CDR3: CASSDPPAPGQPQHF
DNA: TGTGCCAGTAGTGACCCCCCGGCCCCGGGGCAGCCCCAGCATTTT

size: few
J: TRBJ2-2
D: NA
V: TRBV7-2
CDR3: CASSPRSLANTGELFF
DNA: TGTGCCAGCAGCCCACGTAGTCTAGCGAACACCGGGGAGCTGTTTTTT

size: few
J: TRBJ2-5
D: NA
V: TRBV5-1
CDR3: CASSWDGGGETQYF
DNA: TGCGCCAGCAGCTGGGACGGGGGAGGCGAGACCCAGTACTTC

size: NA
J: TRBJ2-7
D: TRBD1
V: TRBV4-3
CDR3: CASSQDVSGGQGPPYEQYF
DNA: TGCGCCAGCAGCCAAGATGTCTCCGGAGGACAGGGGCCACCCTACGAGCAGTACTTC

size: NA
J: TRBJ1-4
D: TRBD1
V: TRBV6-5
CDR3: CASSRTGNEKLFF
DNA: TGTGCCAGCAGTCGGACAGGGAATGAAAAACTGTTTTTT

size: NA
J: TRBJ2-7
D: TRBD2
V: TRBV11-2
CDR3: CASSRGGAQAYEQYF
DNA: TGTGCCAGCAGCAGGGGAGGGGCCCAGGCCTACGAGCAGTACTTC

size: NA
J: TRBJ1-4
D: TRBD1
V: TRBV30
CDR3: CAWGQELNEKLFF
DNA: TGTGCCTGGGGACAGGAGCTTAATGAAAAACTGTTTTTT

size: NA
J: TRBJ2-6
D: NA
V: TRBV5-6
CDR3: CASSLNERSSGANVLTF
DNA: TGTGCCAGCAGCCTAAACGAACGTAGCTCTGGGGCCAACGTCCTGACTTTC

size: NA
J: TRBJ2-7
D: TRBD2
V: TRBV5-1
CDR3: CASSLRAGNHYEQYF
DNA: TGCGCCAGCAGCTTACGAGCGGGGAACCACTACGAGCAGTACTTC

size: NA
J: TRBJ2-7
D: NA
V: TRBV27
CDR3: CASTRTGGGYEQYF
DNA: TGTGCCAGCACCAGGACTGGGGGCGGCTACGAGCAGTACTTC

size: few
J: TRBJ2-1
D: TRBD1
V: TRBV2
CDR3: CASSAERTGLNNEQFF
DNA: TGTGCCAGCAGTGCAGAAAGGACAGGGCTGAACAATGAGCAGTTCTTC

size: NA
J: TRBJ2-6
D: NA
V: TRBV10-3
CDR3: CAITASSGANVLTF
DNA: TGTGCCATCACTGCGAGCTCTGGGGCCAACGTCCTGACTTTC

size: once
J: TRBJ1-2
D: NA
V: TRBV29-1
CDR3: CSPPQVLSNYGYTF
DNA: TGCAGCCCCCCACAGGTGCTCTCTAACTATGGCTACACCTTC

size: NA
J: TRBJ2-1
D: TRBD2
V: TRBV7-2
CDR3: CASSSLAGDHNEQFF
DNA: TGTGCCAGCAGCTCCCTAGCGGGAGACCACAATGAGCAGTTCTTC

size: few
J: TRBJ2-5
D: TRBD2
V: TRBV10-3
CDR3: CAMRGGERETQYF
DNA: TGTGCCATGCGGGGGGGCGAGAGAGAGACCCAGTACTTC

size: few
J: TRBJ2-3
D: TRBD2
V: TRBV9
CDR3: CASSVGGSGGDTQYF
DNA: TGTGCCAGCAGCGTAGGTGGCTCGGGGGGAGATACGCAGTATTTT

size: few
J: TRBJ1-1
D: NA
V: TRBV30
CDR3: CAWARGVPEAFF
DNA: TGTGCCTGGGCCCGGGGGGTCCCTGAAGCTTTCTTT

size: NA
J: TRBJ2-3
D: TRBD2
V: TRBV5-1
CDR3: CASSLERASGRRTDTQYF
DNA: TGCGCCAGCAGCTTGGAACGGGCTAGCGGGAGGAGGACAGATACGCAGTATTTT

size: few
J: TRBJ2-3
D: NA
V: TRBV7-9
CDR3: CASSLARLNPGYF
DNA: TGTGCCAGCAGCTTAGCGCGGCTAAATCCCGGGTATTTT